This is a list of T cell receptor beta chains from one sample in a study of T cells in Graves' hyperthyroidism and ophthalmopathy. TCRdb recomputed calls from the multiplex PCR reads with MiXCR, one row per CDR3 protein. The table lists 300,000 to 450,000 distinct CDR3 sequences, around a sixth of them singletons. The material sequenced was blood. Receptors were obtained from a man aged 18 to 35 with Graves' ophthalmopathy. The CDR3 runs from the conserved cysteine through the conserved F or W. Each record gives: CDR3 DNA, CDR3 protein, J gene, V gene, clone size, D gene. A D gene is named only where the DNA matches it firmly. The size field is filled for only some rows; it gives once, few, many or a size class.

TGTGCCAGCAGCCCCCGGGACACTTCCTACAATGAGCAGTTCTTC	CASSPRDTSYNEQFF	TRBJ2-1	TRBV3-1	many	-
TGTGCCACCAGCCTACAGGGGACCTACAATGAGCAGTTCTTC	CATSLQGTYNEQFF	TRBJ2-1	TRBV15	many	TRBD1
TGTGCCATCACTGACTCGGACTACAATACAGATACGCAGTATTTT	CAITDSDYNTDTQYF	TRBJ2-3	TRBV10-3	few	-
TGTGCCAGCTCACGTTACAGGGATGCGGATACGCAGTATTTT	CASSRYRDADTQYF	TRBJ2-3	TRBV18	-	-
TGTGCCAGTAGTATAGCCCATTCGGGAGTATCCACCGGGGAGCTGTTTTTT	CASSIAHSGVSTGELFF	TRBJ2-2	TRBV19	-	-
TGTGCCAGCGCGTGGGGGGGGGGGACTGAAGCTTTCTTT	CASAWGGGTEAFF	TRBJ1-1	TRBV11-2	many	-
TGTGCCAGCAGCGCGCCAGAGGAGGGTATGAGTGGTGAAGCTTTCTTT	CASSAPEEGMSGEAFF	TRBJ1-1	TRBV9	many	-
TGTGCCAGCAGCCAAGAGCCCAGGGCGGGGACAGAGACCCAGTACTTC	CASSQEPRAGTETQYF	TRBJ2-5	TRBV3-1	many	-
TGTGCCAGCAGCCAATTGGGACAAAGAGAAGAGACCCAGTACTTC	CASSQLGQREETQYF	TRBJ2-5	TRBV3-1	once	-
TGTGCCATCAGTGAGTCGGTAACTAACTATGGCTACACCTTC	CAISESVTNYGYTF	TRBJ1-2	TRBV10-3	-	-
TGTGCCAGCAGTTTATTGGGTGAAAAACTGTTTTTT	CASSLLGEKLFF	TRBJ1-4	TRBV28	few	-
TGTGCCAGCATTAGGGCAGGGGGCGTCGACGAGCAGTACTTC	CASIRAGGVDEQYF	TRBJ2-7	TRBV6-2/TRBV6-3	many	TRBD1
TGTGCCAGCAGCCCAAGGGGACAGGGCCCGGACAATGGGCAGTTCTTC	CASSPRGQGPDNGQFF	TRBJ2-1	TRBV7-9	-	TRBD1
TGCGCCAGTCGAGGAGGGGATGGCTACACCTTC	CASRGGDGYTF	TRBJ1-2	TRBV10-2	many	-
TGCGCCAGCAGGGACCACCAACTAGCGGGACTGGTGGTAGGCACAGATACGCAGTATTTT	CASRDHQLAGLVVGTDTQYF	TRBJ2-3	TRBV5-1	-	TRBD2
TGCGCCAGCAGCCAAGACCAAACCCGGATCCGGCGTAGGCAACTGTTTTTT	CASSQDQTRIRRRQLFF	TRBJ1-4	TRBV4-1	few	-
TGTGCCAGCAGCTGGGGCACCGGGGAGCTGTTTTTT	CASSWGTGELFF	TRBJ2-2	TRBV7-6	many	-
TGTGCCATCAGTGATTGGCCTTCGAGCTCCTACAATGAGCAGTTCTTC	CAISDWPSSSYNEQFF	TRBJ2-1	TRBV10-3	few	-
TGTGCCAGCAGCTTAGCTAGGCCGGCGGGGACCACTGAAGCTTTCTTT	CASSLARPAGTTEAFF	TRBJ1-1	TRBV11-2	many	-
TGTGCCAGCAGTGAAGGGGCGGACAGACAAGAGACCCAGTACTTC	CASSEGADRQETQYF	TRBJ2-5	TRBV6-1	many	-
TGTACCACCGGGGGGGCCCCTTACAATGAGCAGTTCTTC	CTTGGAPYNEQFF	TRBJ2-1	TRBV24-1	-	TRBD2
TGTGCCATCAGTGAGCTAGGGCCGCAGTACTTC	CAISELGPQYF	TRBJ2-7	TRBV10-3	many	-
TGTGCCAGCAGTTCGACGGCGGATGGCTACACCTTC	CASSSTADGYTF	TRBJ1-2	TRBV6-5	few	-
TGCAGTGCCCCGACAGGGTGGGCCACTGAAGCTTTCTTT	CSAPTGWATEAFF	TRBJ1-1	TRBV20-1	many	TRBD1
TGTGCCAGCAGCGAGACAGGGGCCGATGAAAAACTGTTTTTT	CASSETGADEKLFF	TRBJ1-4	TRBV7-9	many	TRBD1
TGTGCCAGCAGCCAAGGGGGATTTTACGAGCAGTACTTC	CASSQGGFYEQYF	TRBJ2-7	TRBV4-2	few	-
TGTGCCAGCAGCTTAGTTGGTGGGGCGGGGCAGTACTTC	CASSLVGGAGQYF	TRBJ2-7	TRBV7-2	many	-
TGTGCCAGCAGCTTAAGTGCAGATCAAGAGACCCAGTACTTC	CASSLSADQETQYF	TRBJ2-5	TRBV7-9	many	-
TGTGCCAGCAGCTTTCGGTCAGAATTCTATGGCTACACCTTC	CASSFRSEFYGYTF	TRBJ1-2	TRBV5-6	-	-